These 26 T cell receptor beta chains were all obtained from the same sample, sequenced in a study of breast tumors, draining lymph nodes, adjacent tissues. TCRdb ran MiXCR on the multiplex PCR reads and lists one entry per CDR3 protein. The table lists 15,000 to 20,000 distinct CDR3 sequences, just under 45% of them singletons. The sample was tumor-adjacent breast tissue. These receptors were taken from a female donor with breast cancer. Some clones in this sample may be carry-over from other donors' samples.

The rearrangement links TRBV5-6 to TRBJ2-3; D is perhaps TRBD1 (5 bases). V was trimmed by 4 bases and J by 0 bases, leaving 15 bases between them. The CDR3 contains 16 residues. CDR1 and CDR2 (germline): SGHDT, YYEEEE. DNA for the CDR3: TGTGCCAGCAGCCCACAGACAGCTTCTAGCACAGATACGCAGTATTTT. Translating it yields CASSPQTASSTDTQYF.

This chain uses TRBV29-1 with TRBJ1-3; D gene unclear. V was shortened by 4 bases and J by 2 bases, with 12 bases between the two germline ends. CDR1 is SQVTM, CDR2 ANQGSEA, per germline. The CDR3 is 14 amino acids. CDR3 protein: CSVVEATTGNTIYF. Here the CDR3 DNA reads TGCAGCGTTGTGGAGGCCACAACTGGAAACACCATATATTTT.

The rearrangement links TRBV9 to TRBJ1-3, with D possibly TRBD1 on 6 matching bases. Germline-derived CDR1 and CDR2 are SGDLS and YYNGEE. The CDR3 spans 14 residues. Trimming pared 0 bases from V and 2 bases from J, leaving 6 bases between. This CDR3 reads CASSVGTAGNTIYF. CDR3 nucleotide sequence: TGTGCCAGCAGCGTAGGGACAGCTGGAAACACCATATATTTT.

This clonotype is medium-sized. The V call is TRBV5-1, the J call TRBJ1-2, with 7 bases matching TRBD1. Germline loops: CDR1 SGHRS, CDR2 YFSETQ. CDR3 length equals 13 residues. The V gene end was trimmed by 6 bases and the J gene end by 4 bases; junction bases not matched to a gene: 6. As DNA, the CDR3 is TGCGCCAGCACCGACAGGGTAGGCTATGGCTACACCTTC. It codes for CASTDRVGYGYTF.

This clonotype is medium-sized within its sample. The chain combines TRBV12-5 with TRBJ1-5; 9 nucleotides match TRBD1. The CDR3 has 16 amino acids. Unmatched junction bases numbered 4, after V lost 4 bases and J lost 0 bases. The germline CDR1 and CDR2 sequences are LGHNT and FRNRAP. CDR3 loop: CASGWTGDDSNQPQHF. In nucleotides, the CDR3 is TGTGCTAGTGGTTGGACAGGGGACGATAGCAATCAGCCCCAGCATTTT.

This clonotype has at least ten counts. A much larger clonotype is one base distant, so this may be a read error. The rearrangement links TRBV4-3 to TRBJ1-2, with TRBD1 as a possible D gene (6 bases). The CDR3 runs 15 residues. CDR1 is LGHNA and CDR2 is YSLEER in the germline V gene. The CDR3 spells CASSQETGFNYGCTF. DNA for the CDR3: TGCGCCAGCAGCCAGGAGACAGGTTTTAACTATGGCTGCACCTTC.

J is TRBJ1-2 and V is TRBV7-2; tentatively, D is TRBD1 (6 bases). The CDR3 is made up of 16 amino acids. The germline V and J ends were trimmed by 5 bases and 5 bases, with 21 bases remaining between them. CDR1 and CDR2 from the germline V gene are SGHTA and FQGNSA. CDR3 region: CASSVTSGGPSYGYTF. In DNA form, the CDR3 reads TGTGCCAGCAGCGTAACGAGCGGGGGGCCCAGTTATGGCTACACCTTC.

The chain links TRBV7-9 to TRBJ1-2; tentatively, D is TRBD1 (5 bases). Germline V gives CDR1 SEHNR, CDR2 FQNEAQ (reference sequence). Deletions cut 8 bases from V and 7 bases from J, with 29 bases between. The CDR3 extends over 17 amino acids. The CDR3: CASDRGGGQGSKSGYTF. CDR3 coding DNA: TGTGCCAGCGATAGGGGCGGGGGTCAAGGAAGTAAAAGTGGCTACACCTTC.

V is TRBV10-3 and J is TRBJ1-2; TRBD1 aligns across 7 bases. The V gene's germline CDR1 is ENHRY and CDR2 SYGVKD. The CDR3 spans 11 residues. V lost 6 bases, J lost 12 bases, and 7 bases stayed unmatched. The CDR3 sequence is CAIRKRDSNTF. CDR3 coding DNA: TGTGCCATCAGGAAGCGGGACAGCAACACCTTC.

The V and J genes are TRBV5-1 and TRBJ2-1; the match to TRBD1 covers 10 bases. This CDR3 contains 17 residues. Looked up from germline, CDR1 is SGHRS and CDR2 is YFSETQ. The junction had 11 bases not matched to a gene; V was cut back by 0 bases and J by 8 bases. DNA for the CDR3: TGCGCCAGCAGCTTGGGACAGGGGGCCCAGCCTTTCTATGAGCAGTTCTTC. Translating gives CASSLGQGAQPFYEQFF. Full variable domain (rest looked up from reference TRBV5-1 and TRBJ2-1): KAGVTQTPRYLIKTRGQQVTLSCSPISGHRSVSWYQQTPGQGLQFLFEYFSETQRNKGNFPGRFSGRQFSNSRSEMNVSTLELGDSALYLCASSLGQGAQPFYEQFFGPGTRLTVL.

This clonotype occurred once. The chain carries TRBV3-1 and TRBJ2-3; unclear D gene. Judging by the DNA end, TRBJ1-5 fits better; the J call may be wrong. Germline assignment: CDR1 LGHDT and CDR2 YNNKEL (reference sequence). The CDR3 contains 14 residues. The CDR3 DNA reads TGTGCCAGCAGCCCCATTACTAGTTTTAATACGCAGCATTTT. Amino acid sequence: CASSPITSFNTQHF.

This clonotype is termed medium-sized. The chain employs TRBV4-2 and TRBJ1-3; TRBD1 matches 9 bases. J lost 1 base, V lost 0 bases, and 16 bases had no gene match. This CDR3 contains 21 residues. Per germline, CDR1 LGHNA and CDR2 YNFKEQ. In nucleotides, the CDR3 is TGTGCCAGCAGCCAAGAGGTCTTAGGACAGGGGCGCCTTTCTTCTGGAAACACCATATATTTT. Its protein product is CASSQEVLGQGRLSSGNTIYF.

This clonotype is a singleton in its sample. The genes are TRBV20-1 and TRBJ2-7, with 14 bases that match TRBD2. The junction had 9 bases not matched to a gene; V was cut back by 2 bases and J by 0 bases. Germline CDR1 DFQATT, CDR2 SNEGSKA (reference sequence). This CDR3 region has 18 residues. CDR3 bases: TGCAGTGCTAGACCGGGACTAGCGGGAGCTAGCGGCTCCTACGAGCAGTACTTC. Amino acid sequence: CSARPGLAGASGSYEQYF.

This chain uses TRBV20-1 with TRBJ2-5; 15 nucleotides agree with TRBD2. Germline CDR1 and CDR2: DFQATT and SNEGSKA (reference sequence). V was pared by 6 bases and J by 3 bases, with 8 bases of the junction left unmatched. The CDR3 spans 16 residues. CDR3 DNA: TGCAGTGCCCTCCCCGGACTAGCGGGGGGGGAAGAGACCCAGTACTTC. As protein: CSALPGLAGGEETQYF.

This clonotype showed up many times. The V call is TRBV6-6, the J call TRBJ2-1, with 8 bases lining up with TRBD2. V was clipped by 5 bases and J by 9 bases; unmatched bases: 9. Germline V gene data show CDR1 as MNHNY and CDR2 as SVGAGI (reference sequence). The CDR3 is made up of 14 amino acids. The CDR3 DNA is TGTGCCAGCAGTCCACGGGGGGGCTCCGCTGAGCAGTTCTTC. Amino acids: CASSPRGGSAEQFF.

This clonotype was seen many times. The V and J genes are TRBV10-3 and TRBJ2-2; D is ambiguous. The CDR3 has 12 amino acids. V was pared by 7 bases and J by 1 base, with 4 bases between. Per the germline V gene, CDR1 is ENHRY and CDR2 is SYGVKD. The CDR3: CAIKGNTGELFF. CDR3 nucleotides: TGTGCCATCAAGGGGAACACCGGGGAGCTGTTTTTT.

CDR3 sequence (DNA): TGTGCCAGCAGTTTATGGCGGACAGGGGACACCGGGGAGCTGTTTTTT. Encoded protein: CASSLWRTGDTGELFF. The chain combines TRBV27 with TRBJ2-2; TRBD1 aligns across 9 bases. CDR1 and CDR2 (germline): MNHEY, SMNVEV (reference sequence). This CDR3 region has 16 residues. Germline trimming cut 1 base from V and 3 bases from J; bases unmatched to any gene: 3.

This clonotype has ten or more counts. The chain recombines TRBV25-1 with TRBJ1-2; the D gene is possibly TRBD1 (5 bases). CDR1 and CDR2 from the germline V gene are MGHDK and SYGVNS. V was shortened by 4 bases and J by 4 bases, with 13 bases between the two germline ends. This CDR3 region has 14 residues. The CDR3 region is CASSAPGLIYGYTF. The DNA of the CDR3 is TGTGCCAGCAGTGCTCCGGGACTCATCTATGGCTACACCTTC.

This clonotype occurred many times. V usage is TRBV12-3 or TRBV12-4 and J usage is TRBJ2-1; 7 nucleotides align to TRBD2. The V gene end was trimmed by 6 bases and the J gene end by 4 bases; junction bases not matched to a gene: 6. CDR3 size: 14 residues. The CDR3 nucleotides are TGTGCCAGCAGCCACGCGGGGGAATACAATGAGCAGTTCTTC. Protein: CASSHAGEYNEQFF.

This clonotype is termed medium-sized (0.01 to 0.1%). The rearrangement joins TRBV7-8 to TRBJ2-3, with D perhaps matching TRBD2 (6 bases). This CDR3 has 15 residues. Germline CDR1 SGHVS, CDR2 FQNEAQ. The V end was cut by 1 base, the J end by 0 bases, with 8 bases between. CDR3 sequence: CASSLDGRSTDTQYF. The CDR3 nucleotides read TGTGCCAGCAGCTTAGACGGGAGAAGCACAGATACGCAGTATTTT.

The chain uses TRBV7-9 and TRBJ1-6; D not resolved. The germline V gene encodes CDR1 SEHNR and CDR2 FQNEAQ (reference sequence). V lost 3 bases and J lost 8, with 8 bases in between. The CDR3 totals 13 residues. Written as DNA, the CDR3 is TGTGCCAGCAGCTTGGAGTCGTATTCACCCCTCCACTTT. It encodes CASSLESYSPLHF.

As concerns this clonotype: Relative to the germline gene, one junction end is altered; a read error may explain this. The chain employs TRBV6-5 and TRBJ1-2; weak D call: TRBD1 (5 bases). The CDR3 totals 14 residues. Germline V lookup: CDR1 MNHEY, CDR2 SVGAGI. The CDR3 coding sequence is TGTGCCAGCAGTCACTCGCTGGGGGGGAAAGGCTACACCTTC. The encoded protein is CASSHSLGGKGYTF.

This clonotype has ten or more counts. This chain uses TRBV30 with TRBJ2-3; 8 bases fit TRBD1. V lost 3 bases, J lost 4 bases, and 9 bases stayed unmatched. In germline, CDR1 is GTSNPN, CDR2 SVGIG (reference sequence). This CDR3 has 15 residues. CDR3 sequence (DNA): TGTGCCTGGAGGCCAGGGGGCGTCGTCCCAGATACGCAGTATTTT. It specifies CAWRPGGVVPDTQYF.

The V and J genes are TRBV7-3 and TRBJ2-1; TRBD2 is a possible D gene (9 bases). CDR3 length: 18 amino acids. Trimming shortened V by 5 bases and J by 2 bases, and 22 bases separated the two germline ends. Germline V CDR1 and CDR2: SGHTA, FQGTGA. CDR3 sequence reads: CASSLRDRREGPYNEQFF. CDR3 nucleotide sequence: TGTGCCAGCAGCCTCCGGGACAGGCGGGAGGGCCCCTACAATGAGCAGTTCTTC. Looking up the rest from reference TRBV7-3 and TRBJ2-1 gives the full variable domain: GAGVSQTPSNKVTEKGKYVELRCDPISGHTALYWYRQSLGQGPEFLIYFQGTGAADDSGLPNDRFFAVRPEGSVSTLKIQRTERGDSAVYLCASSLRDRREGPYNEQFFGPGTRLTVL.

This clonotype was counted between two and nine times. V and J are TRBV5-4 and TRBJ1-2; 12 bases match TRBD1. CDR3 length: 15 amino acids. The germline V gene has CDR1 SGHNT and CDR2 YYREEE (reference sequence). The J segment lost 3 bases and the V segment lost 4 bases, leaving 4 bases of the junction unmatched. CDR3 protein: CASSPGTGGDYGYTF. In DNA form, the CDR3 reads TGTGCCAGCAGCCCGGGGACAGGGGGCGACTATGGCTACACCTTC.

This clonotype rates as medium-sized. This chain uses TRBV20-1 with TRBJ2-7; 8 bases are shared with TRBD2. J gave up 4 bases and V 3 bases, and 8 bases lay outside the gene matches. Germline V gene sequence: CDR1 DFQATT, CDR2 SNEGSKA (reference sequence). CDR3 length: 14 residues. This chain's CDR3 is CSASYSGGVYEQYF. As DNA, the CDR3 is TGCAGTGCTAGCTACAGCGGGGGAGTTTACGAGCAGTACTTC.